Following are 19 T cell receptor beta chains from one sample sequenced in a study of blood T cells in healthy people across ages. The use of a sample-barcoded 5' primer and a J-beta primer mix characterized a second PCR of roughly 6 to 11 cycles. MiXCR was run by TCRdb on the 5' RACE reads, yielding one entry per CDR3 protein. Among about 720,000 distinct CDR3 sequences listed, about 20% were seen once. Sample: blood. These receptors all stem from a man between 65 and 79 years old in good health.

The rearrangement joins TRBV6-1 to TRBJ2-7; 9 nucleotides align to TRBD1. The CDR3 contains 13 residues. With 9 bases clipped from V and 6 bases from J, the junction kept 9 bases outside the gene matches. Germline loops: CDR1 MNHNS, CDR2 SASEGT. The CDR3 spells CASHRDRVGEQYF. The CDR3 coding sequence is TGTGCCAGTCACCGGGACAGGGTCGGCGAGCAGTACTTC.

The rearrangement links TRBV25-1 to TRBJ2-5; 7 bases map to TRBD1. The DNA matches TRBJ2-7 better at its end, which makes the J call doubtful. Germline values: CDR1 MGHDK, CDR2 SYGVNS. This CDR3 is built from 14 residues. CDR3 loop: CASRKDRPPYEQYF. Here the CDR3 DNA reads TGTGCCAGCCGGAAGGACAGGCCCCCCTACGAGCAGTACTTC.

This clonotype has more than one count but fewer than ten. The chain carries TRBV6-5 and TRBJ2-3; the D gene is possibly TRBD2 (6 bases). Germline-derived CDR1 and CDR2 are MNHEY and SVGAGI. This CDR3 is built from 14 residues. V lost 11 bases, J lost 1 base, and 16 bases lay in between. The CDR3 protein is CAGCTGTRTDTQYF. CDR3 in DNA: TGTGCCGGCTGCACCGGGACTCGCACAGATACGCAGTATTTT.

This chain connects TRBV12-3 or TRBV12-4 to TRBJ2-1; weak D call: TRBD1 (5 bases). Matching the DNA end better, TRBJ2-7 makes the J call doubtful. The CDR3 has 14 amino acids. The CDR3 sequence is CASSLSPRDYEQYF. The CDR3 DNA sequence: TGTGCCAGCAGCCTTTCCCCCAGGGACTACGAGCAGTACTTC.

The rearrangement joins TRBV7-3 to TRBJ2-3; 8 bases line up with TRBD2. Germline lookup yields CDR1 SGHTA and CDR2 FQGTGA. The junction had 16 bases not matched to a gene; V was cut back by 2 bases and J by 6 bases. The CDR3 runs 18 residues. The CDR3 coding sequence is TGTGCCAGCAGCTTAGGGTACGGGAGGGCCAAAAGTGTGGATACGCAGTATTTT. Translating gives CASSLGYGRAKSVDTQYF. Combining the CDR3 with reference TRBV7-3 and TRBJ2-3 gives the whole variable domain GAGVSQTPSNKVTEKGKYVELRCDPISGHTALYWYRQSLGQGPEFLIYFQGTGAADDSGLPNDRFFAVRPEGSVSTLKIQRTERGDSAVYLCASSLGYGRAKSVDTQYFGPGTRLTVL.

This rearrangement joins TRBV6-5 to TRBJ2-1, with 7 bases fitting TRBD2. This CDR3 is 12 amino acids long. Germline CDR1 is MNHEY and CDR2 is SVGAGI. Losses at the gene ends were 11 bases for V and 5 bases for J; bases not matched to a gene: 6. The CDR3 nucleotides are TGTGCCGTCTCCGGGAGGAACAATGAGCAGTTCTTC. It yields the protein CAVSGRNNEQFF.

V and J are TRBV12-3 or TRBV12-4 and TRBJ1-2; 8 positions match TRBD1. The CDR3 loop spans 14 amino acids. V shed 3 bases and J 4 bases; nucleotides not matched to a gene: 4. DNA of the CDR3: TGTGCCAGCAGTTTGACCGGGACAGGCTATGGCTACACCTTC. Its translation is CASSLTGTGYGYTF.

This clonotype came up a few times. J is TRBJ2-1 and V is TRBV6-5; 11 bases agree with TRBD1. J gave up 0 bases and V 4 bases, and 5 bases lay outside the gene matches. The germline V gene encodes CDR1 MNHEY and CDR2 SVGAGI. The CDR3 length is 17 residues. The CDR3 region is CASSFGQGAISYNEQFF. The CDR3 DNA follows: TGTGCCAGCAGTTTTGGACAGGGGGCTATCTCCTACAATGAGCAGTTCTTC.

V and J are TRBV20-1 and TRBJ2-3, with a tentative D call TRBD2 (5 bases). Between the trimmed V and J ends, which lost 3 bases and 2 bases, there was a span of 9 bases. CDR1 is DFQATT, CDR2 SNEGSKA, per germline (reference sequence). The CDR3 runs 13 residues. The CDR3 spells CSASGLATDTQYF. In DNA form, the CDR3 reads TGCAGTGCTAGTGGGCTAGCCACAGATACGCAGTATTTT.

This clonotype showed up just a few times. The chain employs TRBV12-3 or TRBV12-4 and TRBJ1-1, with 7 bases fitting TRBD1. The CDR3 is 14 residues long. Trimming cost V 6 bases and J 1 base; bases outside gene matches: 5. This chain's CDR3 is CASREGQQNTEAFF. In DNA form, the CDR3 reads TGTGCCAGCAGGGAGGGACAGCAGAACACTGAAGCTTTCTTT.

This clonotype was recorded a few times. This chain connects TRBV7-7 to TRBJ2-3; D gene unclear. The V end was cut by 5 bases, the J end by 3 bases, with 12 bases between. Looked up from germline, CDR1 is SSHAT and CDR2 is FNYEAQ (reference sequence). The CDR3 contains 14 residues. The chain's CDR3 is CASSRTGPTDTQYF. The CDR3 DNA is TGTGCCAGCAGCCGCACGGGCCCAACAGATACGCAGTATTTT.

This rearrangement joins TRBV21-1 to TRBJ2-1; the table's D call, TRBD1, was not checked against the DNA. TRBV21-1 is tagged as a pseudogene. The CDR3 has 17 amino acids. The chain's CDR3 is CASSKALFSRGNNEQFF. CDR3 bases: TGTGCCAGCAGCAAAGCGCTTTTTTCCAGGGGTAACAATGAGCAGTTCTTC.

The chain is built from TRBV3-1 and TRBJ2-5; 8 bases match TRBD2. V was pared by 4 bases and J by 6 bases, with 4 bases of the junction left unmatched. The germline gives CDR1 LGHDT, CDR2 YNNKEL (reference sequence). The CDR3 runs to 13 residues. DNA of the CDR3: TGTGCCAGCAGCCTCGGGAGGGAAAAGACCCAGTACTTC. Encoded protein: CASSLGREKTQYF.

The chain recombines TRBV12-3 or TRBV12-4 with TRBJ1-4; D is unresolved. This CDR3 has 12 amino acids. V was pared by 10 bases and J by 6 bases, with 12 bases between. The CDR3 DNA is TGTGCCAACAAAGGGTTTCATGAAAAACTGTTTTTT. It is translated as CANKGFHEKLFF.

The chain links TRBV29-1 to TRBJ2-3; no firm D call. The CDR3 is made up of 13 amino acids. Trimming shortened V by 3 bases and J by 1 base, and 8 bases separated the two germline ends. Germline V CDR1 and CDR2: SQVTM, ANQGSEA. CDR3 bases: TGCAGCGTTGACGACACAGGCACAGATACGCAGTATTTT. This sequence encodes CSVDDTGTDTQYF.

The gene calls are TRBV7-9 and TRBJ2-1, with a tentative D call TRBD2 (6 bases). V lost 0 bases and J lost 2, with 11 bases in between. CDR3 length: 16 amino acids. Germline assignment: CDR1 SEHNR and CDR2 FQNEAQ (reference sequence). CDR3 amino acids: CASSLAGTFTYNEQFF. The CDR3 DNA follows: TGTGCCAGCAGCTTAGCGGGGACTTTTACCTACAATGAGCAGTTCTTC.

The rearrangement uses TRBV20-1 and TRBJ1-5, with a weak D call TRBD1 (5 bases). Germline assignment: CDR1 DFQATT and CDR2 SNEGSKA (reference sequence). The CDR3 is 16 amino acids. V was trimmed by 3 bases and J by 5 bases, leaving 20 bases between them. CDR3 protein: CSASDRGTGGDQPQHF. For the CDR3, the DNA is TGCAGTGCTAGCGATCGAGGAACAGGCGGTGATCAGCCCCAGCATTTT.

The V and J genes are TRBV29-1 and TRBJ2-7; D is ambiguous. CDR1 SQVTM and CDR2 ANQGSEA come from the germline V gene. The CDR3 is made up of 14 amino acids. Trimming left V 1 base short and J 3 bases short, with 13 bases between. This CDR3 is CSVEGGQEVYEQYF. The CDR3 bases are TGCAGCGTTGAAGGAGGCCAAGAGGTCTACGAGCAGTACTTC.

This chain joins TRBV20-1 and TRBJ2-2; D gene unclear. V lost 2 bases and J lost 1, with 8 bases in between. Germline CDR1 reads DFQATT; CDR2 reads SNEGSKA (reference sequence). The CDR3 loop spans 14 amino acids. CDR3 sequence reads: CSARRRQNTGELFF. DNA for the CDR3: TGCAGTGCTAGAAGGCGGCAGAACACCGGGGAGCTGTTTTTT.